The 21 T cell receptor beta chains below come from one sample, sequenced in a study of shared clonotypes between healthy human individuals (dated by TCRdb to the early 2020s). The library was obtained by the immunoSEQ multiplex PCR assay. This is the immuneACCESS table as TCRdb keeps it, with only in-frame sequences that have V and J called. A part of the clones is gone; compared with another copy, unresolved V genes explain less than half, and the rest is unexplained. The sample table contains roughly 850,000 clones; only one count was recorded for roughly 96% of them. Over 0.2% of the sample goes to the ten largest clones. For the CD8 naive samples, CD45RO-negative cells were positively selected for CCR7, yielding a CD45RA+CCR7+ population from which TemRA cells were excluded. The sequenced sample consisted of naive CD8+ T cells sorted from blood. Reading the label with the study, this specimen's cell subset or site is: CD45RA+CCR7+. These receptors were obtained from a man in his thirties or forties in good health.

The genes are TRBV27 and TRBJ2-1, with 14 positions matching TRBD2. V lost 8 bases, J lost 9 bases, and 15 bases stayed unmatched. Germline V gives CDR1 MNHEY, CDR2 SMNVEV (reference sequence). CDR3 size: 17 residues. CDR3 sequence: CASRGLAGGWSGGEQFF. CDR3 in DNA: TGTGCCAGCCGTGGACTAGCGGGAGGCTGGAGTGGGGGTGAGCAGTTCTTC.

The V and J genes are TRBV18 and TRBJ1-1, with 10 bases identical to TRBD1. Germline V gives CDR1 KGHSH, CDR2 LQKENI. V was pared by 0 bases and J by 7 bases, with 5 bases of the junction left unmatched. CDR3 length: 15 residues. In DNA, the CDR3 is TGTGCCAGCTCACCACCAGTGGGACAGGGGAATGAAGCTTTCTTT. It encodes CASSPPVGQGNEAFF.

The CDR3 sequence: CASSHSGTGDYEQYF. The CDR3 DNA follows: TGTGCCAGCAGCCATTCCGGGACAGGGGACTACGAGCAGTACTTC. The rearrangement uses TRBV7-9 and TRBJ2-7; 10 bases are shared with TRBD1. Germline CDR1 reads SEHNR; CDR2 reads FQNEAQ (reference sequence). Trimming took 5 bases from V and 3 from J; bases not matched to a gene: 7. The CDR3 covers 15 residues.

This chain links TRBV7-9 with TRBJ2-3, with TRBD1 matching over 7 bases. The CDR3 length is 17 residues. CDR1 SEHNR and CDR2 FQNEAQ come from the germline V gene (reference sequence). Trimming cost V 0 bases and J 3 bases; bases outside gene matches: 9. The chain's CDR3 is CASSLAVGDRETDTQYF. CDR3 DNA sequence: TGTGCCAGCAGCTTAGCGGTTGGGGACAGAGAAACAGATACGCAGTATTTT.

V and J are TRBV5-1 and TRBJ2-1, with TRBD2 matching over 7 bases. V gave up 0 bases and J gave up 10 bases; unmatched junction bases: 4. Germline loops: CDR1 SGHRS, CDR2 YFSETQ. This CDR3 contains 13 residues. The chain's CDR3 is CASSLGGGWEQFF. The CDR3 coding sequence is TGCGCCAGCAGCTTGGGCGGGGGTTGGGAGCAGTTCTTC.

This clone is a singleton in its sample. This rearrangement joins TRBV12-5 to TRBJ1-2, with a tentative D call TRBD1 (5 bases). The V and J ends lost 3 bases and 0 bases respectively, with 11 bases between them. CDR3 length equals 15 residues. From germline, CDR1 is LGHNT and CDR2 FRNRAP. CDR3 protein: CASGFGAGANYGYTF. The CDR3 DNA reads as TGTGCTAGTGGTTTCGGGGCAGGCGCTAACTATGGCTACACCTTC.

The genes are TRBV13 and TRBJ2-3, with D possibly TRBD2 on 5 matching bases. The CDR3 runs 15 residues. Per the germline V gene, CDR1 is PRHDT and CDR2 is FYEKMQ (reference sequence). V dropped 6 bases and J dropped 0 bases, with 13 bases sitting between them. CDR3 sequence: CASRDGNTSTDTQYF. CDR3 coding DNA: TGTGCCAGCAGGGACGGGAACACAAGCACAGATACGCAGTATTTT.

This chain connects TRBV29-1 to TRBJ2-1; maybe TRBD2 (5 bases). CDR3 length: 13 amino acids. Germline V lookup: CDR1 SQVTM, CDR2 ANQGSEA. Trimming shortened V by 5 bases and J by 2 bases, and 10 bases separated the two germline ends. Here the CDR3 DNA reads TGCAGCGTTCGGGGTTACACCTACAATGAGCAGTTCTTC. Protein: CSVRGYTYNEQFF.

About this clone: A much larger clone differs from this one at a single base, so this may be a read error. The chain uses TRBV11-3 and TRBJ1-1; D is ambiguous. Per germline, CDR1 SGHNT and CDR2 YENEEA. V dropped 3 bases and J dropped 1 base, with 6 bases sitting between them. The CDR3 length is 13 residues. The CDR3 DNA is TGTGCCAGCAGCTTGGAGGGGAACACTGAAGCTTTCTTT. The encoded protein is CASSLEGNTEAFF.

The CDR3 spells CSVEGDQNIQYF. In DNA form, the CDR3 reads TGCAGCGTTGAAGGTGACCAAAACATTCAGTACTTC. V gene TRBV29-1 combines with J gene TRBJ2-4; no clear D gene. CDR1 and CDR2 from the germline V gene are SQVTM and ANQGSEA. This CDR3 comprises 12 residues. The V end lost 1 base, the J end lost 5 bases, and 6 bases lay between the germline ends.

This chain links TRBV29-1 with TRBJ2-6; the D gene is possibly TRBD1 (6 bases). Deletions cut 3 bases from V and 3 bases from J, with 9 bases between. Germline assignment: CDR1 SQVTM and CDR2 ANQGSEA. CDR3 length equals 14 residues. CDR3 in DNA: TGCAGCGTTGAGGGGGCGGTTGGGGCCAACGTCCTGACTTTC. Translated: CSVEGAVGANVLTF. Using reference TRBV29-1 and TRBJ2-6 for the parts outside the CDR3, the full variable domain is SAVISQKPSRDICQRGTSLTIQCQVDSQVTMMFWYRQQPGQSLTLIATANQGSEATYESGFVIDKFPISRPNLTFSTLTVSNMSPEDSSIYLCSVEGAVGANVLTFGAGSRLTVL.

This sequence joins TRBV10-1 and TRBJ2-1; 10 bases are a match to TRBD2. Looked up from germline, CDR1 is WNHNN and CDR2 is SYGVQD (reference sequence). Trimming cost V 0 bases and J 8 bases; bases outside gene matches: 4. The CDR3 sequence is 15 residues long. CDR3 in amino acids: CASSESPSGSDEQFF. The DNA of the CDR3 is TGCGCCAGCAGTGAGTCCCCTAGCGGGAGCGATGAGCAGTTCTTC.

The V call is TRBV6-5, the J call TRBJ2-1; a possible D gene is TRBD1 (6 bases). Germline V gives CDR1 MNHEY, CDR2 SVGAGI. The V and J ends lost 7 bases and 6 bases respectively, with 13 bases between them. CDR3 size: 13 residues. CDR3 nucleotides: TGTGCCAGCAACAGGGTTGGGTCCAATGAGCAGTTCTTC. Its translation is CASNRVGSNEQFF.

The chain is built from TRBV4-3 and TRBJ2-7; no reliable D call. Per germline, CDR1 LGHNA and CDR2 YSLEER. V was shortened by 3 bases and J by 3 bases, with 9 bases between the two germline ends. The CDR3 is 13 amino acids. Here the CDR3 DNA reads TGCGCCAGCAGCCACGTTGGAAGCTACGAGCAGTACTTC. Amino acids: CASSHVGSYEQYF.

V usage is TRBV27 and J usage is TRBJ2-2; 9 nucleotides match TRBD1. The trim removed 5 bases at V and 6 bases at J, leaving 4 bases unmatched. Per germline, CDR1 MNHEY and CDR2 SMNVEV (reference sequence). The CDR3 is 14 residues long. The CDR3 coding sequence is TGTGCCAGCAGTCGGACAGGGGTTGCCGGGGAGCTGTTTTTT. Translation: CASSRTGVAGELFF.

This clone was seen once. The chain recombines TRBV29-1 with TRBJ1-4; 9 bases are a match to TRBD1. Germline values: CDR1 SQVTM, CDR2 ANQGSEA. The CDR3 is made up of 14 amino acids. V shed 6 bases and J 10 bases; nucleotides not matched to a gene: 12. The DNA for the CDR3 is TGCAGCGTAGCCCGGACAGGGGTTTTGGGAAAACTGTTTTTT. This translates into CSVARTGVLGKLFF.

V and J are TRBV9 and TRBJ1-3; D may be TRBD1 (5 bases). CDR1 is SGDLS, CDR2 YYNGEE, per germline. This CDR3 spans 16 amino acids. The V gene lost 0 bases and the J gene lost 2 bases, with 12 bases spanning the gap. This CDR3 is CASSVVEGSAGNTIYF. The CDR3, as DNA: TGTGCCAGCAGCGTAGTAGAGGGGTCGGCTGGAAACACCATATATTTT.

The CDR3 DNA reads TGTGCCAGCAGCATCGGCGGGACAGGTCCCAATCAGCCCCAGCATTTT. This sequence encodes CASSIGGTGPNQPQHF. The chain carries TRBV13 and TRBJ1-5; 8 nucleotides match TRBD1. This CDR3 has 16 residues. The ends lost 5 bases at V and 3 bases at J; junction bases unmatched: 9. Per germline, CDR1 PRHDT and CDR2 FYEKMQ (reference sequence).

The chain combines TRBV6-1 with TRBJ2-1; the D is unclear. Germline-derived CDR1 and CDR2 are MNHNS and SASEGT. The V gene lost 6 bases and the J gene lost 4 bases, with 7 bases spanning the gap. The CDR3 has 12 amino acids. The CDR3 protein is CASRAPYNEQFF. The CDR3 region has the DNA TGTGCCAGCAGGGCACCTTACAATGAGCAGTTCTTC.

The chain combines TRBV7-9 with TRBJ2-3; 14 bases align to TRBD2. The CDR3 is 17 amino acids. Germline V CDR1 and CDR2: SEHNR, FQNEAQ (reference sequence). V dropped 5 bases and J dropped 2; count of bases not matched to a gene: 6. This CDR3 is CASSVPGLAGDTDTQYF. The CDR3 nucleotides read TGTGCCAGCAGCGTTCCGGGACTAGCGGGAGACACAGATACGCAGTATTTT. The full variable domain, with the rest looked up from reference TRBV7-9 and TRBJ2-3, is DTGVSQNPRHKITKRGQNVTFRCDPISEHNRLYWYRQTLGQGPEFLTYFQNEAQLEKSRLLSDRFSAERPKGSFSTLEIQRTEQGDSAMYLCASSVPGLAGDTDTQYFGPGTRLTVL.

This chain connects TRBV18 to TRBJ1-5; TRBD1 aligns across 11 bases. The CDR3 runs 18 residues. Germline V gives CDR1 KGHSH, CDR2 LQKENI. With V trimmed by 3 bases and J by 0 bases, 7 bases remained unmatched. CDR3 in DNA: TGTGCCAGCTCACCCGACGGACAGGGGGCGAATAGCAATCAGCCCCAGCATTTT. Its translation: CASSPDGQGANSNQPQHF.